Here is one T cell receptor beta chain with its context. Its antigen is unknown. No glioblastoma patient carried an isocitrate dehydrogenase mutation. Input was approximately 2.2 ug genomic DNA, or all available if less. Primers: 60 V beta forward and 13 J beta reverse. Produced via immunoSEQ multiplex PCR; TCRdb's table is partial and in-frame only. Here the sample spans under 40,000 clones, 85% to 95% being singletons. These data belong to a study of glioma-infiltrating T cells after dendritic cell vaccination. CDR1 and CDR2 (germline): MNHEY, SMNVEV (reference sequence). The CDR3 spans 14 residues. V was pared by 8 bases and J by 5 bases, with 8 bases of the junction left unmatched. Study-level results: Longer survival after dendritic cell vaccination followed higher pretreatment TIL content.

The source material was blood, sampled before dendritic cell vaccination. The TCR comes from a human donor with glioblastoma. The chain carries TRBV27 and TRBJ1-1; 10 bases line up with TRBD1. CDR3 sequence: CASGTTGGATEAFF. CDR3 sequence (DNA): TGTGCCAGCGGGACGACAGGGGGCGCGACTGAAGCTTTCTTT.